What follows are 21 T cell receptor beta chains derived from one specimen sequenced in a study of T cells after posttransplantation cyclophosphamide. Only in-frame clones appear in the TCRdb table, and some are missing; sequencing was by immunoSEQ multiplex PCR. The data show about 16,000 clones, with roughly 93% seen just once and more than 0.45% held by the top ten. Treatment was busulfan-fludarabine conditioning, a marrow graft, and cyclophosphamide on days +3 and +4. The specimen was CD4+ T cells sorted from blood, collected after allogeneic stem cell transplant with posttransplant cyclophosphamide. These receptors were obtained from a male patient aged 55 to 69 who received an allogeneic stem cell transplant from a related donor and was CMV-positive. Some T cells may have come from the graft donor.

This chain uses TRBV6-1 with TRBJ1-3; D perhaps matches TRBD1 (6 bases). CDR3 size: 16 residues. Germline lookup yields CDR1 MNHNS and CDR2 SASEGT. V lost 4 bases and J 2 bases, leaving 15 bases between the germline ends. As DNA, the CDR3 is TGTGCCAGCAGTGGGGGGTCCGGGGGGCCTGGAAACACCATATATTTT. This encodes CASSGGSGGPGNTIYF.

CDR3 residues: CASSRRQGMNTEAFF. As DNA, the CDR3 is TGTGCCAGCAGCAGACGACAGGGTATGAACACTGAAGCTTTCTTT. The rearrangement links TRBV7-2 to TRBJ1-1; 7 bases are shared with TRBD1. J lost 0 bases, V lost 5 bases, and 6 bases had no gene match. Germline CDR1 SGHTA, CDR2 FQGNSA. This CDR3 is 15 amino acids long.

This clone has a single count. This chain joins TRBV5-4 and TRBJ2-2, with unresolved D. This CDR3 is 16 amino acids long. CDR1 and CDR2 from the germline V gene are SGHNT and YYREEE (reference sequence). Trimming cost V 0 bases and J 0 bases, with 9 bases left between them. The CDR3 reads CASSLAQAANTGELFF. The DNA for the CDR3 is TGTGCCAGCAGCTTGGCCCAGGCCGCGAACACCGGGGAGCTGTTTTTT.

The V and J genes are TRBV6-1 and TRBJ2-3; the D is unclear. Germline V gene data show CDR1 as MNHNS and CDR2 as SASEGT. V dropped 4 bases and J dropped 2 bases, with 7 bases sitting between them. The CDR3 has 13 residues. The CDR3 here is CASSALATDTQYF. CDR3 DNA sequence: TGTGCCAGCAGTGCCCTGGCCACAGATACGCAGTATTTT.

The chain links TRBV2 to TRBJ2-3, with TRBD2 as a possible D gene (5 bases). CDR1 is SNHLY, CDR2 FYNNEI, per germline. Between the trimmed V and J ends, which lost 8 bases and 2 bases, there was a span of 14 bases. This CDR3 has 14 residues. The CDR3 spells CASEEVPVTDTQYF. CDR3 coding DNA: TGTGCCAGCGAGGAGGTACCGGTCACAGATACGCAGTATTTT.

The V gene is TRBV9, the J gene TRBJ2-7; 9 nucleotides align to TRBD1. Germline loops: CDR1 SGDLS, CDR2 YYNGEE. After removal of 4 bases from V and 3 bases from J, the junction contained 5 bases not matched to a gene. The CDR3 length is 14 residues. The CDR3 is CASSPGQGFYEQYF. The CDR3, as DNA: TGTGCCAGCAGCCCAGGACAGGGGTTCTACGAGCAGTACTTC.

CDR3 nucleotide sequence: TGTGCCAGTCAGGGGGCGTGGGAAAAACTGTTTTTT. It encodes CASQGAWEKLFF. V gene TRBV28 combines with J gene TRBJ1-4; TRBD1 matches at 8 bases. The CDR3 spans 12 residues. CDR1 and CDR2 (germline): MDHEN, SYDVKM. Trimming removed 9 bases from V and 8 bases from J; junction bases left unmatched: 5.

The chain combines TRBV29-1 with TRBJ1-1; D possibly corresponds to TRBD1 (6 bases). The CDR3 covers 16 residues. Germline CDR1 SQVTM, CDR2 ANQGSEA. Trimming took 0 bases from V and 0 from J, leaving 14 bases between them. CDR3 loop: CSVEDLQGLMNTEAFF. The CDR3 DNA sequence: TGCAGCGTTGAAGATTTACAGGGACTAATGAACACTGAAGCTTTCTTT.

This clone was found a few times. The rearrangement links TRBV7-2 to TRBJ2-7, with D possibly being TRBD2 (7 bases). The CDR3 loop spans 15 amino acids. Germline CDR1 and CDR2: SGHTA and FQGNSA. V gave up 4 bases and J gave up 7 bases, with 20 bases separating them. As DNA, the CDR3 is TGTGCCAGCAGCTGGGGGGGGGCAGGGAATAAGGAGCAGTACTTC. This gives the protein CASSWGGAGNKEQYF.

The chain recombines TRBV28 with TRBJ1-5; 9 nucleotides line up with TRBD1. Germline assignment: CDR1 MDHEN and CDR2 SYDVKM. V lost 6 bases to trimming and J lost 0 bases; unmatched junction nucleotides: 12. The CDR3 spans 18 residues. The chain's CDR3 is CASRRDREGGFSNQPQHF. The CDR3 coding sequence is TGTGCCAGCAGACGGGACAGGGAGGGGGGATTTAGCAATCAGCCCCAGCATTTT.

The rearrangement joins TRBV7-2 to TRBJ2-5, with 8 bases lining up with TRBD1. Germline V gene sequence: CDR1 SGHTA, CDR2 FQGNSA. Trimming cost V 7 bases and J 7 bases; bases outside gene matches: 14. The CDR3 is 15 residues long. The CDR3 DNA reads as TGTGCCAGCACCTTGCTGGGACAGGATTTCGGGACCCAGTACTTC. Protein product: CASTLLGQDFGTQYF.

This clone showed up just a few times. The chain combines TRBV28 with TRBJ2-1; D is perhaps TRBD1 (5 bases). This CDR3 spans 18 amino acids. Germline CDR1 and CDR2: MDHEN and SYDVKM. Trimming removed 6 bases at V and 0 bases at J, with 21 bases between. The CDR3 nucleotides read TGTGCCAGCAGGGACGTCGACAGTGCCTTAAGCTCCTACAATGAGCAGTTCTTC. This codes for CASRDVDSALSSYNEQFF.

In its sample, this clone was seen a few times. This chain joins TRBV7-6 and TRBJ1-1, with unresolved D. The CDR3 runs to 13 residues. The V end lost 1 base, the J end lost 11 bases, and 14 bases lay between the germline ends. Per the germline V gene, CDR1 is SGHVS and CDR2 is FNYEAQ. The CDR3 region is CASSLEYGGWAFF. CDR3 in DNA: TGTGCCAGCAGCTTAGAGTACGGAGGATGGGCTTTCTTT.

The chain has TRBV7-9 and TRBJ1-2; D remains unclear. V was shortened by 2 bases and J by 4 bases, with 11 bases between the two germline ends. The CDR3 is 14 residues long. CDR1 and CDR2 (germline): SEHNR, FQNEAQ (reference sequence). The CDR3: CASSLFPLIYGYTF. In nucleotides, the CDR3 is TGTGCCAGCAGCTTATTCCCTCTAATCTATGGCTACACCTTC.

The DNA for the CDR3 is TGCGCCAGCAGCCTCAGGGACAGTACAATTGAGCAGTTCTTC. This sequence encodes CASSLRDSTIEQFF. This chain uses TRBV5-1 with TRBJ2-1; 7 bases agree with TRBD1. This CDR3 is 14 amino acids long. Unmatched junction bases numbered 10, after V lost 4 bases and J lost 9 bases. Germline V lookup: CDR1 SGHRS, CDR2 YFSETQ.

This chain connects TRBV18 to TRBJ2-6, with 8 bases fitting TRBD1. The germline V gene has CDR1 KGHSH and CDR2 LQKENI. The length of the CDR3 is 19 residues. V was pared by 6 bases and J by 2 bases, with 15 bases of the junction left unmatched. In nucleotides, the CDR3 is TGTGCCAGCTCGACCACCCAGGACAGGGTGTTCGCTGGGGCCAACGTCCTGACTTTC. Protein sequence: CASSTTQDRVFAGANVLTF.

J is TRBJ2-7 and V is TRBV7-6, with D tentatively TRBD1 (6 bases). Germline V gene sequence: CDR1 SGHVS, CDR2 FNYEAQ. Between the trimmed V and J ends, which lost 8 bases and 6 bases, there was a span of 23 bases. This CDR3 contains 15 residues. The CDR3 here is CASAMTGPPFGEQYF. The CDR3 DNA reads TGTGCCAGCGCAATGACAGGTCCCCCTTTTGGCGAGCAGTACTTC.

The chain combines TRBV9 with TRBJ2-2; D might be TRBD1 (7 bases). The CDR3 has 15 amino acids. Trimming left V 4 bases short and J 5 bases short, with 15 bases between. Germline V lookup: CDR1 SGDLS, CDR2 YYNGEE. CDR3 residues: CASSSYPGGTGELFF. In DNA, the CDR3 is TGTGCCAGCAGCTCATATCCAGGGGGGACCGGGGAGCTGTTTTTT. Full variable domain (missing parts from reference TRBV9 and TRBJ2-2): DSGVTQTPKHLITATGQRVTLRCSPRSGDLSVYWYQQSLDQGLQFLIQYYNGEERAKGNILERFSAQQFPDLHSELNLSSLELGDSALYFCASSSYPGGTGELFFGEGSRLTVL.

This chain joins TRBV10-3 and TRBJ2-3; possible D gene TRBD1, 6 bases. The CDR3 loop spans 15 amino acids. V gave up 5 bases and J gave up 1 base, with 13 bases separating them. The V gene's germline CDR1 is ENHRY and CDR2 SYGVKD. The CDR3 region has the DNA TGTGCCATCAGTCAAGCGACAGGTGGCACAGATACGCAGTATTTT. As protein: CAISQATGGTDTQYF.

This clone was seen more than once but under ten times. V and J are TRBV5-1 and TRBJ2-3; the match to TRBD2 covers 8 bases. This CDR3 region has 16 residues. Germline CDR1 SGHRS, CDR2 YFSETQ. V dropped 4 bases and J dropped 6; count of bases not matched to a gene: 13. The CDR3 is CASSAQRGRGTDTQYF. The CDR3 region has the DNA TGCGCCAGCAGCGCCCAGCGGGGGAGGGGGACGGATACGCAGTATTTT.

The chain combines TRBV9 with TRBJ2-5, with a weak D call TRBD1 (6 bases). Germline V CDR1 and CDR2: SGDLS, YYNGEE. The CDR3 length is 14 residues. Trimming removed 3 bases at V and 2 bases at J, with 11 bases between. The CDR3 coding sequence is TGTGCCAGCAGCGCCTGGACAGATCAAGAGACCCAGTACTTC. It specifies CASSAWTDQETQYF.